This T cell receptor beta chain stems from a study of OX40 agonist ivuxolimab in advanced cancers. At the level of the study: Patients took ivuxolimab, an agonistic anti-OX40 (CD134) antibody. Findings and limits, study-wide: Among the least clonally expanded were partial responders at 0.1-3.0 mg/kg. Researchers report that CD8+ T cells had, on average, more expanded clones than CD4+.

About this clone itself: The antigen remains undetermined.

This CDR3 has 15 amino acids. Germline lookup yields CDR1 SQVTM and CDR2 ANQGSEA. Trimming pared 4 bases from V and 5 bases from J, leaving 20 bases between. TCRdb's table, derived via immunoSEQ multiplex PCR, lists solely in-frame clones and lacks some. The table records 45,000 to 60,000 clones, around 74% of them present only once. The sequenced sample was CD4+ or CD8+ T cells sorted from blood, obtained in a trial of the OX40 agonist ivuxolimab. V usage is TRBV29-1 and J usage is TRBJ2-5; D is perhaps TRBD1 or TRBD2 (6 bases each). This TCR was recovered from an adult with an advanced solid tumor such as melanoma, head and neck, liver or kidney cancer. The CDR3 region has the DNA TGCAGCGTTGTGGGGGGCAGGGGAGGAGCGGAGACCCAGTACTTC. Translating gives CSVVGGRGGAETQYF.